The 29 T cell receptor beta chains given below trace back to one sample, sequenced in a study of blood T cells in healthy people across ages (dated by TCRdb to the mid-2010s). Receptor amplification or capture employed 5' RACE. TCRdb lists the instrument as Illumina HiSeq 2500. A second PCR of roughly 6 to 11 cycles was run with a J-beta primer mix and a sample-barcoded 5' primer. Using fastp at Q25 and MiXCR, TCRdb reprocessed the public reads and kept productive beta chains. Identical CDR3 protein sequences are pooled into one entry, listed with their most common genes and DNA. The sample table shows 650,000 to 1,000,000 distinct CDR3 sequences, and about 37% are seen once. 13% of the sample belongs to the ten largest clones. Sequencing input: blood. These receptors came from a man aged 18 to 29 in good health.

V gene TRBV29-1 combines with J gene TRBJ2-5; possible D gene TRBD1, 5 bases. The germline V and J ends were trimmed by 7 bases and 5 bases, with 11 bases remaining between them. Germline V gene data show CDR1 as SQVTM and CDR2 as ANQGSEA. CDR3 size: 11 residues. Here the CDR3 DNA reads TGCAGCGGAGTGGCAGGGGAGACCCAGTACTTC. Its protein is CSGVAGETQYF.

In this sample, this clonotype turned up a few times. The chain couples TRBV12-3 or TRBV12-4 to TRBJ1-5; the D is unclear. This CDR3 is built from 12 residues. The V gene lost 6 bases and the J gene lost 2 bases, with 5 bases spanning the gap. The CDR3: CASRLGNQPQHF. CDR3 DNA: TGTGCCAGCAGACTAGGCAATCAGCCCCAGCATTTT.

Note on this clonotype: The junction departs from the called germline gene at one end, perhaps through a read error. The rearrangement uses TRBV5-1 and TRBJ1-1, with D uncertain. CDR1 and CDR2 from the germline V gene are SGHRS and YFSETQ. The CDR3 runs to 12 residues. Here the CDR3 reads CASMGLNTEPFF. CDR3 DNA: TGCGCCAGCATGGGCTTGAACACTGAACCTTTCTTT.

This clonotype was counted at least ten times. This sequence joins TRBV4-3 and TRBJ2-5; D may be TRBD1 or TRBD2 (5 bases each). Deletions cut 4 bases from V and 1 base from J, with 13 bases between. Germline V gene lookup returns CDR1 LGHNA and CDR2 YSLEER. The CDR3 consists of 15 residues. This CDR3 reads CASSPFPGPQETQYF. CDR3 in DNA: TGCGCCAGCAGCCCCTTTCCGGGGCCCCAAGAGACCCAGTACTTC.

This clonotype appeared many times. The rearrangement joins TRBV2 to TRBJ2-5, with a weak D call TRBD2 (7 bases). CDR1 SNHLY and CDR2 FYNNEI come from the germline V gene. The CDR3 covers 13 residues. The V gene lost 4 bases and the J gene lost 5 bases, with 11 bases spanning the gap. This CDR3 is CASSAGGRETQYF. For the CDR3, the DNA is TGTGCCAGCAGTGCGGGGGGCCGTGAGACCCAGTACTTC.

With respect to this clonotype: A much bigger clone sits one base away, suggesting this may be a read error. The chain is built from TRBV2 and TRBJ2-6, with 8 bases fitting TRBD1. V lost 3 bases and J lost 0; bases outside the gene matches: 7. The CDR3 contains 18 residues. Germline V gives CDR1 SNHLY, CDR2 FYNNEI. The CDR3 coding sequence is TGTGCCAGCAGTGACGCGGTGGGACAGGCCTCTGGGGCCAACGTCCTGACTTTC. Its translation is CASSDAVGQASGANVLTF.

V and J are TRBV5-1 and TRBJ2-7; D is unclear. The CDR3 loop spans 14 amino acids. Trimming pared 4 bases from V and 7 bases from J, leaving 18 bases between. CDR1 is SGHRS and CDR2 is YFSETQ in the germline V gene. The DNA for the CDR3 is TGCGCCAGCAGCGAGGTCCTCGGCTACAATGAGCAGTACTTC. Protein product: CASSEVLGYNEQYF.

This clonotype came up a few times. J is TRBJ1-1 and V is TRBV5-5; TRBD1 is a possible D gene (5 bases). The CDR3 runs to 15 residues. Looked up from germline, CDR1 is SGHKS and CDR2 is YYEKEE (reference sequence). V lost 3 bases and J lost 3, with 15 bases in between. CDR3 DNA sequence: TGTGCCAGCAGCTCGACCCCCAGGGCTTACACTGAAGCTTTCTTT. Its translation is CASSSTPRAYTEAFF.

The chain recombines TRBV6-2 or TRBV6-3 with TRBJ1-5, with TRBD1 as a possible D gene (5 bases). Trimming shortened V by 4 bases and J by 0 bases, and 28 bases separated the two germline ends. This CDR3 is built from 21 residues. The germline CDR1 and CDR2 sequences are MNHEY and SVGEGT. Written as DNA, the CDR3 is TGTGCCAGCAGTTTCCCACAACGACAGTCGGGAAAGGTTTTTAGCAATCAGCCCCAGCATTTT. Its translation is CASSFPQRQSGKVFSNQPQHF.

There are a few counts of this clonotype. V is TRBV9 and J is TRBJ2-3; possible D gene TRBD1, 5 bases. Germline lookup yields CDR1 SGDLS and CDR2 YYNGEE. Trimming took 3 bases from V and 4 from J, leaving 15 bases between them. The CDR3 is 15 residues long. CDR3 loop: CASSETGFGADTQYF. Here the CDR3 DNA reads TGTGCCAGCAGCGAAACAGGATTTGGTGCAGATACGCAGTATTTT.

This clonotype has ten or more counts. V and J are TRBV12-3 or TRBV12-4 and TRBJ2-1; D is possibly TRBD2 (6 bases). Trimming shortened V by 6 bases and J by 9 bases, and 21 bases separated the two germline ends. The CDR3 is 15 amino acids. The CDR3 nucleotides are TGTGCCAGCAGCTCGAAGGGGTACGGGGGAGGTGAGCAGTTCTTC. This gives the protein CASSSKGYGGGEQFF.

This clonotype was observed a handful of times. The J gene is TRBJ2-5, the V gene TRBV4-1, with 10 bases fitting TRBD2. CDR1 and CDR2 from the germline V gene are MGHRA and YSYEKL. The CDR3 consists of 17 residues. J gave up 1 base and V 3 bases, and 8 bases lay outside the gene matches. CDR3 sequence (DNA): TGCGCCAGCAGCCACCCGGGACTAGCGCGAGTCCAAGAGACCCAGTACTTC. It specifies CASSHPGLARVQETQYF.

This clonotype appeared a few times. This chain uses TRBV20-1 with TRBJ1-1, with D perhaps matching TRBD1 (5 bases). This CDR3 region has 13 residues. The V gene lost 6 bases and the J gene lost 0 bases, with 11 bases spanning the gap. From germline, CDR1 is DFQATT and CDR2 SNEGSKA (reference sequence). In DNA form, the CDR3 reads TGCAGTGCAAGGGGCGAGATGAACACTGAAGCTTTCTTT. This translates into CSARGEMNTEAFF.

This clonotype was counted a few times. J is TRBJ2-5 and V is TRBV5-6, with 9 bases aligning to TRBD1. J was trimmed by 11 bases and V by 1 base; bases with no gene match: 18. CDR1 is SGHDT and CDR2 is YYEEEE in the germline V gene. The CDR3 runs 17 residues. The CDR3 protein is CASSLRFRTGDYNEQYF. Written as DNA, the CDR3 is TGTGCCAGCAGCTTGAGGTTCCGGACAGGGGACTACAATGAGCAGTACTTC.

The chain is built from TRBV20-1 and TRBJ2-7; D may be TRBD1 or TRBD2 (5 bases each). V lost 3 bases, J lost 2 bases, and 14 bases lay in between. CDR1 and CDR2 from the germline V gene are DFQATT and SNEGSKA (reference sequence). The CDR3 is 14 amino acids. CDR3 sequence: CSARPGTATYEQYF. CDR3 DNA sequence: TGCAGTGCTAGGCCCGGGACCGCGACCTACGAGCAGTACTTC.

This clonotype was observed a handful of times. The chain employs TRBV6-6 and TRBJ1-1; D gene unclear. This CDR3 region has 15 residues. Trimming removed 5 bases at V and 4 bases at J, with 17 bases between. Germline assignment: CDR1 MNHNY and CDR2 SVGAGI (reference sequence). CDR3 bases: TGTGCCAGCAGTAGGAGAGGGTCAGAGGGCACTGAAGCTTTCTTT. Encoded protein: CASSRRGSEGTEAFF.

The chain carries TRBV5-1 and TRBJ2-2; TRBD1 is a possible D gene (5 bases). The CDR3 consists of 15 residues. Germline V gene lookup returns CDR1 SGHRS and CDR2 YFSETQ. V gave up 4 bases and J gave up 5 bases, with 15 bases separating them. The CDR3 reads CASSRIARGTGELFF. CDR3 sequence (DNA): TGCGCCAGCAGCAGGATAGCAAGGGGAACCGGGGAGCTGTTTTTT.

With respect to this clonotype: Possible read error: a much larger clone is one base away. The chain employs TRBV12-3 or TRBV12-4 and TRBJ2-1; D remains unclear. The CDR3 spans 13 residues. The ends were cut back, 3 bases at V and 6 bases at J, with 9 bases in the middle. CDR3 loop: CASSLINPNEQFF. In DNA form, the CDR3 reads TGTGCCAGCAGTTTGATAAACCCCAATGAGCAGTTCTTC.

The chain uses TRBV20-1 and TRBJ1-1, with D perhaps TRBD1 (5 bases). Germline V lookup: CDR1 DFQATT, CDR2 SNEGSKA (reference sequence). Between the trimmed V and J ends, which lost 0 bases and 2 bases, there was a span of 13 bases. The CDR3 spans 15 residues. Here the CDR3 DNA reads TGCAGTGCTAGAGATGGCCAGGGCTCAAACACTGAAGCTTTCTTT. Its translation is CSARDGQGSNTEAFF.

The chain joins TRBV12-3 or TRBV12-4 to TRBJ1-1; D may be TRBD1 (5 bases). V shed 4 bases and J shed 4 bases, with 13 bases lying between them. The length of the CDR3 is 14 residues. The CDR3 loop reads CASSYRAGGTEAFF. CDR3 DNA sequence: TGTGCCAGCAGTTACCGGGCTGGGGGCACTGAAGCTTTCTTT.

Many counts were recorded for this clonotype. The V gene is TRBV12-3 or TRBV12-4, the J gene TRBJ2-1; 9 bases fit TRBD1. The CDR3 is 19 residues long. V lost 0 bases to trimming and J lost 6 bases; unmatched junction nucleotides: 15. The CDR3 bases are TGTGCCAGCAGTTTAGCGCTTTTTAGGACAGGGGTACAGGGCAATGAGCAGTTCTTC. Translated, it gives CASSLALFRTGVQGNEQFF.

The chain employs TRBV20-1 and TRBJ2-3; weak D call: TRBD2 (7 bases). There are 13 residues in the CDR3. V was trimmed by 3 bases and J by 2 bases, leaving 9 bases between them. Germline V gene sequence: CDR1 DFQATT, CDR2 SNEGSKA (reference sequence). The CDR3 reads CSASAGATDTQYF. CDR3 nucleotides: TGCAGTGCTAGCGCGGGGGCCACAGATACGCAGTATTTT.

CDR3 nucleotides: TGTGCCAGCAGCGTAGACCGGGTCGGTGAGCAGTACTTC. The encoded protein is CASSVDRVGEQYF. The V call is TRBV9, the J call TRBJ2-7, with D unresolved. Trimming shortened V by 0 bases and J by 7 bases, and 11 bases separated the two germline ends. The germline V gene encodes CDR1 SGDLS and CDR2 YYNGEE. The CDR3 has 13 residues.

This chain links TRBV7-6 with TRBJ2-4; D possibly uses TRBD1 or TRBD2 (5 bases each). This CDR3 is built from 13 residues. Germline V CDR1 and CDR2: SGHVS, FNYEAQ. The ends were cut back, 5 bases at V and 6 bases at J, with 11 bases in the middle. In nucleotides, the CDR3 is TGTGCCAGCAGCCCACCGGGACGAAACATTCAGTACTTC. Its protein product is CASSPPGRNIQYF.

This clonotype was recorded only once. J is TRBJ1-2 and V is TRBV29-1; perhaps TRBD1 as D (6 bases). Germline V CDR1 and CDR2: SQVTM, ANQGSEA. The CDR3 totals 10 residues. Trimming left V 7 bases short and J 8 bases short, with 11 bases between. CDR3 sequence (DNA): TGCAGCGCCCGACAGGACGGCTACACCTTC. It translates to CSARQDGYTF.

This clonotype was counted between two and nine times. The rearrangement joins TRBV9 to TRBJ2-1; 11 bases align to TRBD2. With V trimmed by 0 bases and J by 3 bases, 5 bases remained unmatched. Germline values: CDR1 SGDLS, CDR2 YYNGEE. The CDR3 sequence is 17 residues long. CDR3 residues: CASSVDLAGGHYNEQFF. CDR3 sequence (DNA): TGTGCCAGCAGCGTAGATCTAGCGGGGGGCCACTACAATGAGCAGTTCTTC. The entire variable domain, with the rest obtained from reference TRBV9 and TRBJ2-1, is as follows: DSGVTQTPKHLITATGQRVTLRCSPRSGDLSVYWYQQSLDQGLQFLIQYYNGEERAKGNILERFSAQQFPDLHSELNLSSLELGDSALYFCASSVDLAGGHYNEQFFGPGTRLTVL.

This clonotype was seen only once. This CDR3 is CSVEGNRRDTQYF. The CDR3 DNA sequence: TGCAGCGTTGAAGGTAACAGAAGAGATACGCAGTATTTT. The genes are TRBV29-1 and TRBJ2-3; D gene uncertain. The V gene's germline CDR1 is SQVTM and CDR2 ANQGSEA. Trimming stripped 1 base from V and 5 bases from J, with 10 bases between. The CDR3 is 13 residues long.

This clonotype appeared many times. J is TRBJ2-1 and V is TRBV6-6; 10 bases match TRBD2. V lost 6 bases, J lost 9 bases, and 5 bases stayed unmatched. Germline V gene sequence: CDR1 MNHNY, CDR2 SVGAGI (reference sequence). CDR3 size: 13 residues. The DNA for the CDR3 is TGTGCCAGCAGCGGGACTAGCGTCTCTGAGCAGTTCTTC. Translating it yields CASSGTSVSEQFF.

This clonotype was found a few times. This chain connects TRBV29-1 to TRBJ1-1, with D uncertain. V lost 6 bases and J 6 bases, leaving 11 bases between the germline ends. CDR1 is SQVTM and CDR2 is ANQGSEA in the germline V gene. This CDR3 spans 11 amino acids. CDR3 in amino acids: CSVVDGSEAFF. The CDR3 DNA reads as TGCAGCGTCGTTGACGGGTCTGAAGCTTTCTTT.